Presented here are 32 T cell receptor beta chains from one specimen sequenced in a study of human T cells and chemical hapten exposure. TCRdb used MiXCR to reprocess the RACE reads, holding one entry per CDR3 protein. The repertoire has 95,000 to 150,000 distinct CDR3 sequences, roughly an eighth of them found once; the top ten carry 0.92%. Time point described: patch test 1, 2 weeks after DPC sensitization. Documented treatment: therapeutic diphenylcyclopropenone sensitization with weekly scalp DPC. Sequenced here: whole blood, sampled in connection with sensitization to the hapten diphenylcyclopropenone (DPC). Source of these receptors: a man aged 18-30 years with alopecia areata. Some clones in this sample may be carry-over from other donors' samples.

This clonotype has only a few counts. The chain couples TRBV7-3 to TRBJ2-2, with 8 bases fitting TRBD2. The J segment lost 0 bases and the V segment lost 3 bases, leaving 3 bases of the junction unmatched. Germline loops: CDR1 SGHTA, CDR2 FQGTGA. This CDR3 has 16 residues. This CDR3 reads CASSFSGGPNTGELFF. The CDR3 DNA sequence: TGTGCCAGCAGCTTCAGCGGGGGCCCGAACACCGGGGAGCTGTTTTTT.

This chain joins TRBV7-9 and TRBJ1-4; no clear D. CDR3 length: 12 amino acids. The germline gives CDR1 SEHNR, CDR2 FQNEAQ (reference sequence). Trimming pared 1 base from V and 11 bases from J, leaving 8 bases between. The CDR3, as DNA: TGTGCCAGCAGCTTAGTAGGACCCAAACTGTTTTTT. This codes for CASSLVGPKLFF.

The V gene is TRBV20-1, the J gene TRBJ2-5; D may match TRBD1 or TRBD2 (5 bases each). The germline gives CDR1 DFQATT, CDR2 SNEGSKA (reference sequence). The ends were cut back, 5 bases at V and 2 bases at J, with 12 bases in the middle. This CDR3 region has 13 residues. CDR3 in DNA: TGCAGTGCTGAGGGGCAGAAACAAGAGACCCAGTACTTC. Translated: CSAEGQKQETQYF.

This clonotype was seen a handful of times. This chain links TRBV18 with TRBJ1-1; D gene uncertain. The CDR3 totals 14 residues. The V and J ends lost 3 bases and 1 base respectively, with 9 bases between them. CDR1 and CDR2 from the germline V gene are KGHSH and LQKENI. In DNA form, the CDR3 reads TGTGCCAGCTCACCTAAGACACCGAACACTGAAGCTTTCTTT. This gives the protein CASSPKTPNTEAFF.

This clonotype was detected many times. The J gene is TRBJ1-1, the V gene TRBV9; D ambiguous. Trimming removed 1 base from V and 0 bases from J, with 7 bases in between. This CDR3 has 14 amino acids. Germline V CDR1 and CDR2: SGDLS, YYNGEE. The CDR3: CASSVRGMNTEAFF. In DNA form, the CDR3 reads TGTGCCAGCAGCGTACGTGGAATGAACACTGAAGCTTTCTTT.

The sample holds a few counts of this clonotype. The J gene is TRBJ2-7, the V gene TRBV6-1, with a tentative D call TRBD1 (5 bases). Trimming removed 4 bases at V and 3 bases at J, with 16 bases between. The germline CDR1 and CDR2 sequences are MNHNS and SASEGT. This CDR3 contains 15 residues. This CDR3 reads CASSGVDTAYYEQYV. The CDR3 nucleotides read TGTGCCAGCAGTGGAGTGGACACGGCGTACTACGAGCAGTACGTC.

This clonotype was seen only a few times. The chain combines TRBV6-5 with TRBJ2-3, with 10 bases lining up with TRBD1. V gave up 4 bases and J gave up 4 bases; unmatched junction bases: 8. This CDR3 contains 16 residues. Germline CDR1 MNHEY, CDR2 SVGAGI. Here the CDR3 DNA reads TGTGCCAGCAGTTTCCGGGACAGGGGTGGCCCAGATACGCAGTATTTT. Its protein product is CASSFRDRGGPDTQYF.

This clonotype was picked up many times. The rearrangement uses TRBV3-1 and TRBJ1-5; 7 nucleotides match TRBD1. The J segment lost 8 bases and the V segment lost 4 bases, leaving 8 bases of the junction unmatched. From germline, CDR1 is LGHDT and CDR2 YNNKEL (reference sequence). This CDR3 has 14 amino acids. The CDR3 loop reads CASSLQTGRKPQHF. The CDR3 DNA is TGTGCCAGCAGCCTGCAGACAGGGCGGAAGCCCCAGCATTTT.

Only a few counts were recorded for this clonotype. The chain links TRBV11-2 to TRBJ1-3; D is undetermined. V lost 5 bases and J 0 bases, leaving 8 bases between the germline ends. CDR1 and CDR2 from the germline V gene are SGHAT and FQNNGV. CDR3 length: 14 residues. The CDR3 is CASSGGYSGNTIYF. For the CDR3, the DNA is TGTGCCAGCAGCGGAGGTTACTCTGGAAACACCATATATTTT.

The CDR3 reads CASSPPPTGGEAFF. CDR3 in DNA: TGTGCCAGCAGCCCCCCCCCAACAGGGGGAGAAGCTTTCTTT. V is TRBV7-9 and J is TRBJ1-1; 8 bases match TRBD1. Trimming took 5 bases from V and 8 from J; bases not matched to a gene: 10. Germline assignment: CDR1 SEHNR and CDR2 FQNEAQ (reference sequence). The CDR3 totals 14 residues. The full variable domain, completed using reference TRBV7-9 and TRBJ1-1, is DTGVSQNPRHKITKRGQNVTFRCDPISEHNRLYWYRQTLGQGPEFLTYFQNEAQLEKSRLLSDRFSAERPKGSFSTLEIQRTEQGDSAMYLCASSPPPTGGEAFFGQGTRLTVV.

The chain is built from TRBV5-6 and TRBJ1-5; D not resolved. V lost 5 bases, J lost 4 bases, and 13 bases lay in between. The CDR3 has 14 residues. The V gene's germline CDR1 is SGHDT and CDR2 YYEEEE. CDR3 region: CASSLLPTNQPQHF. CDR3 bases: TGTGCCAGCAGTTTGTTGCCTACAAATCAGCCCCAGCATTTT.

The chain couples TRBV29-1 to TRBJ2-3; unclear D gene. The CDR3 extends over 15 amino acids. Between the trimmed V and J ends, which lost 7 bases and 2 bases, there was a span of 19 bases. Germline V gives CDR1 SQVTM, CDR2 ANQGSEA. CDR3 DNA: TGCAGCGCCGGGTCACAAGCTCTAACCACAGATACGCAGTATTTT. It translates to CSAGSQALTTDTQYF.

This clonotype came up many times. This chain uses TRBV4-1 with TRBJ2-7; D is undetermined. Trimming shortened V by 5 bases and J by 4 bases, and 12 bases separated the two germline ends. This CDR3 contains 13 residues. Germline V gene lookup returns CDR1 MGHRA and CDR2 YSYEKL. The CDR3 bases are TGCGCCAGCAGCGGACCGTTCCCTTACGAGCAGTACTTC. Translation gives CASSGPFPYEQYF.

A few counts support this clonotype. The chain is built from TRBV7-9 and TRBJ2-7; D is possibly TRBD1 or TRBD2 (5 bases each). The germline V gene encodes CDR1 SEHNR and CDR2 FQNEAQ (reference sequence). The length of the CDR3 is 13 residues. Between the trimmed V and J ends, which lost 7 bases and 6 bases, there was a span of 16 bases. CDR3 loop: CASTTPTGLEQYF. CDR3 bases: TGTGCCAGCACCACACCCACGGGGCTCGAGCAGTACTTC.

In this sample, this clonotype turned up many times. The chain joins TRBV7-9 to TRBJ2-7, with 9 nucleotides matching TRBD1. The CDR3 has 14 residues. V dropped 5 bases and J dropped 2; count of bases not matched to a gene: 4. Germline values: CDR1 SEHNR, CDR2 FQNEAQ (reference sequence). Here the CDR3 DNA reads TGTGCCAGCAGCAGGACAGGGGTGGCCTACGAGCAGTACTTC. This encodes CASSRTGVAYEQYF.

This rearrangement joins TRBV10-3 to TRBJ1-3, with D tentatively TRBD1 (6 bases). This CDR3 is 15 amino acids long. The V end was cut by 11 bases, the J end by 4 bases, with 21 bases between. CDR1 is ENHRY, CDR2 SYGVKD, per germline. In DNA, the CDR3 is TGTGCCGGACAAAACGCAGGGGTAGTAGGAAACACCATATATTTT. The encoded protein is CAGQNAGVVGNTIYF.

The chain employs TRBV20-1 and TRBJ2-2; tentative D call: TRBD1 (6 bases). Germline V gene data show CDR1 as DFQATT and CDR2 as SNEGSKA (reference sequence). V was trimmed by 2 bases and J by 5 bases, leaving 12 bases between them. CDR3 length equals 14 residues. In nucleotides, the CDR3 is TGCAGTGCTAGAAGACAGGAAATAACCGGGGAGCTGTTTTTT. Translating gives CSARRQEITGELFF.

This clonotype was detected only a few times. This chain connects TRBV7-3 to TRBJ1-4; TRBD1 might be the D (5 bases). Germline V lookup: CDR1 SGHTA, CDR2 FQGTGA. The CDR3 contains 17 residues. The germline V and J ends were trimmed by 3 bases and 0 bases, with 14 bases remaining between them. CDR3 sequence (DNA): TGTGCCAGCAGCTTGGGCAGGGAGACAGCAACTAATGAAAAACTGTTTTTT. It is translated as CASSLGRETATNEKLFF.

CDR3 coding DNA: TGCAGCGTTGAAGAGACGGCAGAACGCACAGATACGCAGTATTTT. Translated: CSVEETAERTDTQYF. V usage is TRBV29-1 and J usage is TRBJ2-3; D gene ambiguous. Trimming removed 0 bases at V and 1 base at J, with 11 bases between. From germline, CDR1 is SQVTM and CDR2 ANQGSEA. There are 15 residues in the CDR3.

V usage is TRBV6-2 or TRBV6-3 and J usage is TRBJ2-2; TRBD1 matches 7 bases. V dropped 11 bases and J dropped 4; count of bases not matched to a gene: 7. The CDR3 runs 13 residues. Germline V gives CDR1 MNHEY, CDR2 SVGEGT. CDR3 coding DNA: TGTGCCGGGGGACAGCGATTCACCGGGGAGCTGTTTTTT. Its protein is CAGGQRFTGELFF.

This clonotype was detected a few times. V is TRBV27 and J is TRBJ2-7; 9 bases map to TRBD1. V gave up 5 bases and J gave up 6 bases; unmatched junction bases: 14. Germline loops: CDR1 MNHEY, CDR2 SMNVEV (reference sequence). The CDR3 spans 16 residues. The CDR3 DNA is TGTGCCAGCAGTCCCTTAGGACAGGGGTCGTCGAGCGAGCAGTACGTC. This sequence encodes CASSPLGQGSSSEQYV.

This clonotype was seen a handful of times. The rearrangement links TRBV11-2 to TRBJ2-2, with D unresolved. The germline gives CDR1 SGHAT, CDR2 FQNNGV. The germline V and J ends were trimmed by 2 bases and 6 bases, with 4 bases remaining between them. CDR3 length: 12 amino acids. DNA for the CDR3: TGTGCCAGCAGCTTAATCCCCGGGGAGCTGTTTTTT. Amino acids: CASSLIPGELFF. Combining the CDR3 with reference TRBV11-2 and TRBJ2-2 gives the whole variable domain EAGVAQSPRYKIIEKRQSVAFWCNPISGHATLYWYQQILGQGPKLLIQFQNNGVVDDSQLPKDRFSAERLKGVDSTLKIQPAKLEDSAVYLCASSLIPGELFFGEGSRLTVL.

The chain has TRBV12-5 and TRBJ2-3; TRBD2 might be the D (6 bases). Trimming left V 7 bases short and J 5 bases short, with 19 bases between. Germline loops: CDR1 LGHNT, CDR2 FRNRAP. The CDR3 length is 15 residues. The CDR3 region is CASASDGGFGDTQYF. CDR3 coding DNA: TGTGCTAGTGCCTCGGACGGGGGTTTCGGAGATACGCAGTATTTT.

There are a few counts of this clonotype. One junction end disagrees with the germline gene, perhaps due to a read error. The rearrangement links TRBV2 to TRBJ1-1; 7 bases align to TRBD1. This CDR3 spans 16 amino acids. Germline CDR1 is SNHLY and CDR2 is FYNNEI. CDR3: CASSLRGRGMNAEAFF. In DNA form, the CDR3 reads TGTGCCAGCAGTCTTAGGGGGCGCGGAATGAACGCTGAAGCTTTCTTT. The full variable domain, in which reference TRBV2 and TRBJ1-1 provide the parts outside the CDR3, is EPEVTQTPSHQVTQMGQEVILRCVPISNHLYFYWYRQILGQKVEFLVSFYNNEISEKSEIFDDQFSVERPDGSNFTLKIRSTKLEDSAMYFCASSLRGRGMNAEAFFGQGTRLTVV.

The genes are TRBV4-3 and TRBJ1-3, with D tentatively TRBD1 (5 bases). The germline V gene has CDR1 LGHNA and CDR2 YSLEER. V dropped 0 bases and J dropped 0 bases, with 15 bases sitting between them. CDR3 length: 18 residues. CDR3 in amino acids: CASSQEPGEAASGNTIYF. CDR3 sequence (DNA): TGCGCCAGCAGCCAAGAACCGGGGGAGGCCGCCTCTGGAAACACCATATATTTT.

This clonotype occurred a few times. The rearrangement joins TRBV2 to TRBJ2-1, with 10 bases fitting TRBD1. Germline trimming cut 7 bases from V and 8 bases from J; bases unmatched to any gene: 8. The CDR3 is made up of 14 amino acids. CDR1 and CDR2 (germline): SNHLY, FYNNEI. DNA for the CDR3: TGTGCCAGCAAACCGGGACAGGGGATATATGAGCAGTTCTTC. Residues: CASKPGQGIYEQFF.

The gene calls are TRBV6-1 and TRBJ2-7; no definite D call. Trimming removed 4 bases at V and 4 bases at J, with 11 bases between. The CDR3 consists of 13 residues. Germline loops: CDR1 MNHNS, CDR2 SASEGT. The CDR3, as DNA: TGTGCCAGCAGTGTTGACAAGCCTTACGAGCAGTACGTC. Protein sequence: CASSVDKPYEQYV.

The chain couples TRBV11-2 to TRBJ2-7; perhaps TRBD2 as D (6 bases). Germline V gene lookup returns CDR1 SGHAT and CDR2 FQNNGV. Trimming took off 1 base at V and 2 bases at J, with 12 bases between the two ends. The CDR3 has 15 amino acids. CDR3 loop: CASSLVQGGPYEQYV. The DNA of the CDR3 is TGTGCCAGCAGCTTAGTCCAGGGAGGTCCCTACGAGCAGTACGTC.

The rearrangement links TRBV5-4 to TRBJ2-7; D not resolved. The CDR3 spans 10 residues. Per the germline V gene, CDR1 is SGHNT and CDR2 is YYREEE (reference sequence). As DNA, the CDR3 is TGTGCCAGCAGCTTGTCTTTCCGGTTTGTC. Amino acids: CASSLSFRFV.

The chain combines TRBV11-1 with TRBJ2-4; TRBD1 aligns across 8 bases. J was trimmed by 5 bases and V by 2 bases; bases with no gene match: 5. Germline lookup yields CDR1 SGHAT and CDR2 FQDESV (reference sequence). This CDR3 is 15 amino acids long. The CDR3 spells CASSLSPDRENIQYF. As DNA, the CDR3 is TGTGCCAGCAGCTTAAGTCCGGACAGGGAAAACATTCAGTACTTC.

This clonotype was picked up a small number of times. The gene calls are TRBV5-1 and TRBJ2-1, with 9 bases aligning to TRBD1. Trimming cost V 4 bases and J 5 bases; bases outside gene matches: 7. From germline, CDR1 is SGHRS and CDR2 YFSETQ. CDR3 length: 15 residues. The CDR3 loop is CASSLGQGRNNEQFF. The CDR3 DNA reads as TGCGCCAGCAGCCTAGGACAGGGGAGAAACAATGAGCAGTTCTTC.

V is TRBV4-3 and J is TRBJ1-1, with D possibly matching TRBD1 (6 bases). CDR1 and CDR2 (germline): LGHNA, YSLEER. The CDR3 spans 15 residues. V gave up 0 bases and J gave up 4 bases, with 12 bases separating them. The chain's CDR3 is CASSQDSTGRTEAFF. The CDR3 DNA sequence: TGCGCCAGCAGCCAAGATTCTACAGGGCGCACTGAAGCTTTCTTT.